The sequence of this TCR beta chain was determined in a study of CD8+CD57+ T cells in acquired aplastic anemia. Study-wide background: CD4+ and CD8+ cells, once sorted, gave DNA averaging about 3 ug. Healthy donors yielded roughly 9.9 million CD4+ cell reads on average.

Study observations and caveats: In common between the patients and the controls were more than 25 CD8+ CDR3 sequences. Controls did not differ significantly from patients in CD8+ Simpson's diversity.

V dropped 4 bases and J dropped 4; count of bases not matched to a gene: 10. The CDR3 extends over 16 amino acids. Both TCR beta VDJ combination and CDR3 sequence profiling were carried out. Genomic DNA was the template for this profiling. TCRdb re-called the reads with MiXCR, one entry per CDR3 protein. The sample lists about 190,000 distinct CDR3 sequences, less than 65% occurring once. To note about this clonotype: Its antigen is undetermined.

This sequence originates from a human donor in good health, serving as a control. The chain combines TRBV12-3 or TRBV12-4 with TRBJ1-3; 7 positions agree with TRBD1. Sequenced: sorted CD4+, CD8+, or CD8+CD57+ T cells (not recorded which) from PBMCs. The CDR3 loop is CASSSQGGGYGNTIYF. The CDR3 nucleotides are TGTGCCAGCAGTTCCCAGGGGGGGGGGTACGGAAACACCATATATTTT.